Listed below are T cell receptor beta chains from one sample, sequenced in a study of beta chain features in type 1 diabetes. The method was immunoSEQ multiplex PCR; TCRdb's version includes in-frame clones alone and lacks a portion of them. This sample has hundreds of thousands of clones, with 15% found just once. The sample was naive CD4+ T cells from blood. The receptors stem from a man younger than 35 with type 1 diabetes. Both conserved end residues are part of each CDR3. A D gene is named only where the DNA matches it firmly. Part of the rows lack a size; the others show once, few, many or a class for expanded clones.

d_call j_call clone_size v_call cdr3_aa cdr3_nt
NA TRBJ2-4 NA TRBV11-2 CASSLDLGGPLAKNIQYF TGTGCCAGCAGCTTAGATTTGGGCGGGCCACTAGCCAAAAACATTCAGTACTTC
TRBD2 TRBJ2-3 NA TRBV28 CASSSAREGPGDTQYF TGTGCCAGCAGTTCGGCGCGGGAGGGCCCGGGAGATACGCAGTATTTT
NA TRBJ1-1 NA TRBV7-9 CASSHPRSNTEAFF TGTGCCAGCAGCCATCCCAGGTCGAACACTGAAGCTTTCTTT
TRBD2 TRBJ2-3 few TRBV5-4 CASSISGGAVDTQYF TGTGCCAGCAGCATCAGCGGGGGGGCGGTAGATACGCAGTATTTT
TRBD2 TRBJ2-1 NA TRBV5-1 CASSLGSGLAGRSEQFF TGCGCCAGCAGCTTGGGGTCGGGACTAGCGGGGCGCAGTGAGCAGTTCTTC
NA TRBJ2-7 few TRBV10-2 CASSSNQYEQYF TGCGCCAGCAGTTCTAACCAATACGAGCAGTACTTC
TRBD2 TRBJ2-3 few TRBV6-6 CASSTGLANTDTQYF TGTGCCAGCAGTACGGGACTAGCGAACACAGATACGCAGTATTTT
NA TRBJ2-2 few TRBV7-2 CASSSREGVNTGELFF TGTGCCAGCAGCTCCCGCGAAGGAGTTAACACCGGGGAGCTGTTTTTT
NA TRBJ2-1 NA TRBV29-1 CSATMHNEQFF TGCAGCGCCACTATGCACAATGAGCAGTTCTTC
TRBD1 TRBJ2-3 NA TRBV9 CASTNRGLSTDTQYF TGTGCCAGCACCAACAGGGGGCTCAGCACAGATACGCAGTATTTT
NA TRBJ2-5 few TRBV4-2 CASSQPGSQETQYF TGTGCCAGCAGCCAACCGGGAAGCCAAGAGACCCAGTACTTC
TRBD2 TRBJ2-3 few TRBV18 CASSPHGGVQTDTQYF TGTGCCAGCTCACCCCACGGGGGGGTGCAAACAGATACGCAGTATTTT
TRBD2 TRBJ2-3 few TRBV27 CASRLAGDSTDTQYF TGTGCCAGCAGACTAGCGGGGGATAGCACAGATACGCAGTATTTT
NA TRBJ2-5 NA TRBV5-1 CASSTGTSVRGKQYF TGCGCCAGCAGCACCGGGACATCCGTGCGGGGGAAGCAGTACTTC
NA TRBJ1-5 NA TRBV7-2 CASSRVRVNQPQHF TGTGCCAGCAGTCGGGTCCGGGTAAATCAGCCCCAGCATTTT
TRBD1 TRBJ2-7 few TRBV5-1 CASSPDRVGEQYF TGCGCCAGCAGCCCCGACAGGGTCGGGGAGCAGTACTTC
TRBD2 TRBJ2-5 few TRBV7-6 CASSPLPLADPREAQYF TGTGCCAGCAGCCCCCTCCCACTAGCGGATCCAAGGGAGGCCCAGTACTTC